The T cell receptor (beta chain) under discussion was sequenced for a study of blood T cell repertoires in COVID-19. A note on this clone: Additional DNA sequences in this sample encode the identical CDR3.

The CDR3 extends over 12 amino acids. Germline values: CDR1 SNHLY, CDR2 FYNNEI. Trimming pared 3 bases from V and 3 bases from J, leaving 6 bases between. Data came from immunoSEQ multiplex PCR; TCRdb stores just in-frame clones and leaves some out. This table holds around 220,000 clones, around 83% found once. Material for sequencing was peripheral blood. The chain has TRBV2 and TRBJ2-7; D might be TRBD1 (5 bases). The receptor comes from a woman of 80 years or more with COVID-19, enrolled during active disease. The CDR3 coding sequence is TGTGCCAGCAGTGAGCAGGGCTACGAGCAGTACTTC. Translated, it gives CASSEQGYEQYF.